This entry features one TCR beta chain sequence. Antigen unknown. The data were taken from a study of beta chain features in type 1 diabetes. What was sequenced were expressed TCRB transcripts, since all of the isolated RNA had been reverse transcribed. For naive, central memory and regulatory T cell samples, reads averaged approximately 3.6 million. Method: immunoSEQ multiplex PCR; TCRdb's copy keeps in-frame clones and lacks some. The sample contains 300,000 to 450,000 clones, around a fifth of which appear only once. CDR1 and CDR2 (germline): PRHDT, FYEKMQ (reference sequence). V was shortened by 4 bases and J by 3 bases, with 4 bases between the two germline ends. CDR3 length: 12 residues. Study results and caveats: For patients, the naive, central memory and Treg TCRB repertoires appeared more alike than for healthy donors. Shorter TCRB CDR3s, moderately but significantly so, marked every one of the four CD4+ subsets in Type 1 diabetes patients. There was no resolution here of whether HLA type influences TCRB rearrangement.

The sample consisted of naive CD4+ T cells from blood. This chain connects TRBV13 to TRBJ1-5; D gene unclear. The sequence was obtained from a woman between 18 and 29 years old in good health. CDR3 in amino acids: CASSSNNQPQHF. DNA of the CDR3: TGTGCCAGCAGCTCTAACAATCAGCCCCAGCATTTT.